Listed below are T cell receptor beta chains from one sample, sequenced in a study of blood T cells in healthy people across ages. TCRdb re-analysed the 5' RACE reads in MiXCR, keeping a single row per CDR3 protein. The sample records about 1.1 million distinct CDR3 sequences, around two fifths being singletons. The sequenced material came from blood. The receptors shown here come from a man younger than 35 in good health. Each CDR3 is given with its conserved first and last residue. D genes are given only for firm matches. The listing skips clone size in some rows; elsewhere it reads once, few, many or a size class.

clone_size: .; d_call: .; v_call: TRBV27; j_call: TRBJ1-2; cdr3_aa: CASSLSHRGAYGYTF; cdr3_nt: TGTGCCAGCAGTTTATCGCATAGGGGGGCCTATGGCTACACCTTC
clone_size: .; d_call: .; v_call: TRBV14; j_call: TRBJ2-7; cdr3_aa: CASSLRHSDSYNEQYF; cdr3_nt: TGTGCCAGCAGCCTTCGACACAGCGACTCCTACAATGAGCAGTACTTC
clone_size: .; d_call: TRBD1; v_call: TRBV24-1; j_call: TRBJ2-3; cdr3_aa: CATSRGKTDTQYF; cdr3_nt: TGTGCCACCAGCAGGGGGAAAACAGATACGCAGTATTTT
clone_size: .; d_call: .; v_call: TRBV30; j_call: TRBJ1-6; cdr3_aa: CAWSSRNSPPHF; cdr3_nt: TGTGCCTGGAGCTCAAGGAATTCACCCCCCCACTTT
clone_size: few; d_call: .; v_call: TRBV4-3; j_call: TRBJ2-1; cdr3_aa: CASSLGPLATLDNEQFF; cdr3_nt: TGCGCCAGCAGCCTCGGCCCGCTAGCCACCTTAGACAATGAGCAGTTCTTC
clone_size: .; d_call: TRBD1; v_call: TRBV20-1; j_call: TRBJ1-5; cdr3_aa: CSASSTGRDSLPQHF; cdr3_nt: TGCAGTGCTAGCTCGACAGGGAGGGATTCTCTGCCCCAGCATTTT
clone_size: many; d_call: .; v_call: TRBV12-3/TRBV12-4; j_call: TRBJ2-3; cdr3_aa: CASSLITDTQYF; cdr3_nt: TGTGCCAGCAGTCTCATCACAGATACGCAGTATTTT
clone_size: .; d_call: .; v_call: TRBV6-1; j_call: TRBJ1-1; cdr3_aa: CASSEWRTGRTEAFF; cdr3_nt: TGTGCCAGCAGTGAGTGGAGGACCGGTAGGACTGAAGCTTTCTTT
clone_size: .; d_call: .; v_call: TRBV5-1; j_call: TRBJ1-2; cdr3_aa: CASSFFLEGDLRNYGYTF; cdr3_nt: TGCGCCAGCAGCTTTTTTCTGGAAGGGGATCTCCGAAACTATGGCTACACCTTC
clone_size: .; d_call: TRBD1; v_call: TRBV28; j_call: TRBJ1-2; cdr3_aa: CASSFWAGGNYGYTF; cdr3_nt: TGTGCCAGCAGTTTTTGGGCAGGGGGTAACTATGGCTACACCTTC
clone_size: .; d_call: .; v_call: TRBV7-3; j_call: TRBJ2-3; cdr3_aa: CASSSDMDTQYF; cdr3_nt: TGTGCCAGCAGCTCCGATATGGATACGCAGTATTTT
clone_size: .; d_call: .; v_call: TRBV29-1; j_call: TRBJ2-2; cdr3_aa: CSASIGDGELFF; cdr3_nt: TGCAGCGCCTCGATAGGGGACGGGGAGCTGTTTTTT
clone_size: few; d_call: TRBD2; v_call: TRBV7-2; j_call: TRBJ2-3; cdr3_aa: CASSPPTSGGATDTQYF; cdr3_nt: TGTGCCAGCAGCCCTCCTACTAGCGGGGGGGCCACAGATACGCAGTATTTT
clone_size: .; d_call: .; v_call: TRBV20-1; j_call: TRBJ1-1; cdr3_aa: CSARSGPGTEAFF; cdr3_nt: TGCAGTGCTAGATCGGGACCTGGGACTGAAGCTTTCTTT
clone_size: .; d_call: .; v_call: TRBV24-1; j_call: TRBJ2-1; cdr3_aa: CATSDLDGASFDNEQFF; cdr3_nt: TGTGCCACCAGTGATTTGGATGGGGCGTCCTTTGACAATGAGCAGTTCTTC
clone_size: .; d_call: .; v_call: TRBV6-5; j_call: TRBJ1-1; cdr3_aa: CASILGRGKAEAFF; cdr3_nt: TGTGCCAGCATTCTGGGCCGGGGAAAGGCTGAAGCTTTCTTT
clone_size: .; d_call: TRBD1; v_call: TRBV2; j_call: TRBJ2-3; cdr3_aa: CASSYPGQESTGTQYF; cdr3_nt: TGTGCCAGCAGCTATCCGGGACAGGAGAGCACAGGTACGCAGTATTTT
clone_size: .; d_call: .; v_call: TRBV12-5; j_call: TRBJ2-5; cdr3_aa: CASGLAADSTETQYF; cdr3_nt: TGTGCTAGTGGTTTGGCCGCGGACAGTACAGAGACCCAGTACTTC
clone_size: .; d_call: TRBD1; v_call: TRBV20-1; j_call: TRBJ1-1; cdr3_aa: CSARDHRGLLGAFF; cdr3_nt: TGCAGTGCTAGAGACCACAGGGGACTGTTGGGAGCTTTCTTT
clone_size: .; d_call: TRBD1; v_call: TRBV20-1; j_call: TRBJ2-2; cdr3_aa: CSARTGQGAGELFF; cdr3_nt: TGCAGTGCTAGAACGGGACAGGGGGCCGGGGAGCTGTTTTTT
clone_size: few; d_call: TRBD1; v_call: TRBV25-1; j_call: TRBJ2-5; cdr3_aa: CASSLYRGLETQYF; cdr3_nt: TGTGCCAGCAGCCTATACAGGGGGCTGGAGACCCAGTACTTC
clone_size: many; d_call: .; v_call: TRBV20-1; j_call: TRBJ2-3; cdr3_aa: CSARDLAGRADTQYF; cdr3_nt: TGCAGTGCTAGAGATCTAGCAGGCCGAGCAGATACGCAGTATTTT
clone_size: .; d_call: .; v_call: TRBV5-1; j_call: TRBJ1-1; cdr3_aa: CASSPARRTEAFF; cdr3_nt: TGCGCCAGCAGCCCCGCCCGGCGGACTGAAGCTTTCTTT
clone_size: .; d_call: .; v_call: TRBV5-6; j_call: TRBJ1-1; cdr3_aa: CASTQWGTEAFF; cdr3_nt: TGTGCCAGCACCCAATGGGGGACTGAAGCTTTCTTT
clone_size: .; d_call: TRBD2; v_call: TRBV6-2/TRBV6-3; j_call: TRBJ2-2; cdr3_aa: CASSPGLAGATGTGELFF; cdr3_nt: TGTGCCAGCAGTCCGGGACTAGCGGGGGCAACAGGGACCGGGGAGCTGTTTTTT
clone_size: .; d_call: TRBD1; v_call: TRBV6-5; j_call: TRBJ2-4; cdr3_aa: CASSTRGQGHIQYF; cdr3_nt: TGTGCCAGCAGCACGAGAGGACAGGGCCACATTCAGTACTTC
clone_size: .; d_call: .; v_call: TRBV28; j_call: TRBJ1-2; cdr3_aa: CASLDYPSNYGYTF; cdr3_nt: TGTGCCAGCCTGGACTACCCTTCTAACTATGGCTACACCTTC
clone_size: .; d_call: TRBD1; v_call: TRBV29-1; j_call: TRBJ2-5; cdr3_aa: CSVSGGQGYNEQYF; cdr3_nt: TGCAGCGTATCCGGGGGACAGGGTTACAATGAGCAGTACTTC
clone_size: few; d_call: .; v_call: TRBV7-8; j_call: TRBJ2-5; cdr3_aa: CASSLVTGATSGEQYF; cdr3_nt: TGTGCCAGCAGCTTAGTGACGGGGGCTACGTCTGGAGAGCAGTACTTC